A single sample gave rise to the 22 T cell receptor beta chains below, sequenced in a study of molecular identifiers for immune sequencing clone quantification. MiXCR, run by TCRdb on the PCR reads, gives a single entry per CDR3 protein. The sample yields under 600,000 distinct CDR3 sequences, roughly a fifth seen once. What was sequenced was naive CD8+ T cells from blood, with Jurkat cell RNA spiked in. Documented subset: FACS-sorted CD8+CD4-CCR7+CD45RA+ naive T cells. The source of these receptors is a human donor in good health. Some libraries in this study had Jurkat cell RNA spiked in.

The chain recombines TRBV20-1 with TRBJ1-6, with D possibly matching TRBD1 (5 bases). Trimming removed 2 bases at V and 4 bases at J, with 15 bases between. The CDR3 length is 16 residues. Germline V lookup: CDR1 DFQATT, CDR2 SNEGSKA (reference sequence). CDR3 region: CSARPLSGAYNSPLHF. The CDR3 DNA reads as TGCAGTGCTAGACCTCTGAGCGGGGCTTATAATTCACCCCTCCACTTT.

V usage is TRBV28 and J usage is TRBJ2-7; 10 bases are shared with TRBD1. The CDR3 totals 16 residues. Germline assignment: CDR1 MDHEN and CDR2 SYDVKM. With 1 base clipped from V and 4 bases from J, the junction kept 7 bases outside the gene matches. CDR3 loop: CASSLFSGTGEYEQYF. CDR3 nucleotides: TGTGCCAGCAGTTTATTTTCAGGGACAGGGGAATACGAGCAGTACTTC.

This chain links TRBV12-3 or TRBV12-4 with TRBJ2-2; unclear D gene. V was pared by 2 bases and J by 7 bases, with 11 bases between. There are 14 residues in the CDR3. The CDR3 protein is CASSLTSFDGELFF. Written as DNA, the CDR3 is TGTGCCAGCAGTTTAACTTCCTTTGACGGGGAGCTGTTTTTT.

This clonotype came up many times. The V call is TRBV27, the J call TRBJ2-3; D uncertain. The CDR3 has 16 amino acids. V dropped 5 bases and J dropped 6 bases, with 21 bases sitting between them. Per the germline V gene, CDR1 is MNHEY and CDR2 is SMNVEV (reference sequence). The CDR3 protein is CASSLSFDGLGDTQYF. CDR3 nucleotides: TGTGCCAGCAGTCTCTCCTTTGACGGTTTAGGTGATACGCAGTATTTT.

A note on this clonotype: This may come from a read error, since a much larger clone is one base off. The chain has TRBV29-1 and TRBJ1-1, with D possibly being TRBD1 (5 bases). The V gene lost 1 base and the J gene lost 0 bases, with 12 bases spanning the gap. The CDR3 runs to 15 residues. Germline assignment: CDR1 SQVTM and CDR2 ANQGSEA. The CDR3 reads CSVEGGTFVNTEAFF. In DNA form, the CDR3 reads TGCAGCGTTGAAGGGGGGACCTTCGTGAACACTGAAGCTTTCTTT.

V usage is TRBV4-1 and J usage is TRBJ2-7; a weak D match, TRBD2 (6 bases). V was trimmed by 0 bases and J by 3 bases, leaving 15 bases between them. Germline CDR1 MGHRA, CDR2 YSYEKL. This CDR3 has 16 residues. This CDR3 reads CASSQDRREFGYEQYF. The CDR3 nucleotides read TGCGCCAGCAGCCAAGATCGCCGGGAGTTTGGCTACGAGCAGTACTTC.

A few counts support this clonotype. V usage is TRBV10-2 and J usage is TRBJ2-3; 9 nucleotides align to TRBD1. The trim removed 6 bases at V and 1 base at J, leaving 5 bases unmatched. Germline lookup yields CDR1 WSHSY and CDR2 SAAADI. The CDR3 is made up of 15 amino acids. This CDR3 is CASRNRTGGTDTQYF. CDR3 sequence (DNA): TGCGCCAGCAGGAACCGGACAGGGGGCACAGATACGCAGTATTTT.

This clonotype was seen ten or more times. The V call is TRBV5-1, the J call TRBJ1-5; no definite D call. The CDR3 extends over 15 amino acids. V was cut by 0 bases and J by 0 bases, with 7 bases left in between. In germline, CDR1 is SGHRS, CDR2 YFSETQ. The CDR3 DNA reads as TGCGCCAGCAGCTTGGAAGGCTATAGCAATCAGCCCCAGCATTTT. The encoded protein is CASSLEGYSNQPQHF.

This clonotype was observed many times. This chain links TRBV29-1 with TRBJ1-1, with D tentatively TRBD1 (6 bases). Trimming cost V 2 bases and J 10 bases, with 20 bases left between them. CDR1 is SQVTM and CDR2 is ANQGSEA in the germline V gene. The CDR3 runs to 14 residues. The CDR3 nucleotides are TGCAGCGTTGAAATTTCGTCAGGGGAAGATGGAGCTTTCTTT. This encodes CSVEISSGEDGAFF. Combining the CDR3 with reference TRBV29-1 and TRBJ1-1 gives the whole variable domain SAVISQKPSRDICQRGTSLTIQCQVDSQVTMMFWYRQQPGQSLTLIATANQGSEATYESGFVIDKFPISRPNLTFSTLTVSNMSPEDSSIYLCSVEISSGEDGAFFGQGTRLTVV.

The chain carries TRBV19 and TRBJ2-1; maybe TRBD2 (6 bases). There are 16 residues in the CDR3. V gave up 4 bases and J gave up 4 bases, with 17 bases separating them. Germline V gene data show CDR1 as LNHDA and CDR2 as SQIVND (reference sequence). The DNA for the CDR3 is TGTGCCAGTAGTAGCCCCCGGGACTCTGCTTACAATGAGCAGTTCTTC. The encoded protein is CASSSPRDSAYNEQFF.

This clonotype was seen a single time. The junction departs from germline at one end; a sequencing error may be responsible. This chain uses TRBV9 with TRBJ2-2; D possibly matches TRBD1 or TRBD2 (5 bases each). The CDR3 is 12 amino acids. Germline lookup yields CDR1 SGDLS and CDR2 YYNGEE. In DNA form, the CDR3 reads TGTGCCAGCAGCGTGGACACCGGGGAGCCGTTTTTT. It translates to CASSVDTGEPFF.

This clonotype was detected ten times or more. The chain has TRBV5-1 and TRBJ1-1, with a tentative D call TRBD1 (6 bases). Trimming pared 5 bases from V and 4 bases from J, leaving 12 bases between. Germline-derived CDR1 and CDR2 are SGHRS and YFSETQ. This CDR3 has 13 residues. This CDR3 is CASSLGRGTEAFF. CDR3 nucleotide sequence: TGCGCCAGCAGTCTAGGCAGGGGCACTGAAGCTTTCTTT.

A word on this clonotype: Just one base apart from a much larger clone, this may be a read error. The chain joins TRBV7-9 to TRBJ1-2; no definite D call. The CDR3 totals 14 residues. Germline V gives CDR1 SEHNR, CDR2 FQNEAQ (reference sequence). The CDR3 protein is CAISLEEENYGYTF. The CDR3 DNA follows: TGTGCCATCAGCTTAGAGGAGGAAAACTATGGCTACACCTTC.

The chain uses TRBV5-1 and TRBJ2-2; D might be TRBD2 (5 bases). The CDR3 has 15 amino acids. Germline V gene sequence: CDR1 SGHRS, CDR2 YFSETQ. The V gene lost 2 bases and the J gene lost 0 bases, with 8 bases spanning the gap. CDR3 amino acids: CASSFGIPNTGELFF. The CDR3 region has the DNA TGCGCCAGCAGCTTCGGGATCCCGAACACCGGGGAGCTGTTTTTT.

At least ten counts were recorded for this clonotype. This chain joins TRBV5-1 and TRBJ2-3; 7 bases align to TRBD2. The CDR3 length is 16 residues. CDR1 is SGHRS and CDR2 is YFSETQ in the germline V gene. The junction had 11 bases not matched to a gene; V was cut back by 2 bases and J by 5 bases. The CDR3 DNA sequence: TGCGCCAGCAGCTTAGAGGGAGGGCGTTATAAAGATACGCAGTATTTT. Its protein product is CASSLEGGRYKDTQYF.

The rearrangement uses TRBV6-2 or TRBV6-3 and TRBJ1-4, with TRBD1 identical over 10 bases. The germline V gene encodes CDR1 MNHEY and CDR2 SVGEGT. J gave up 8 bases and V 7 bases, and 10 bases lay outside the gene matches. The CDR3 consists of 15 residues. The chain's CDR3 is CASTTPTGGKEKLFF. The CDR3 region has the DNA TGTGCCAGCACCACTCCGACAGGGGGCAAAGAAAAACTGTTTTTT.

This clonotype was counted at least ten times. In DNA, the CDR3 is TGTGCCAGCAGCTTTTATTCCGGGGTTACCTACGAGCAGTACTTC. Its translation is CASSFYSGVTYEQYF. The V gene is TRBV7-2, the J gene TRBJ2-7; D possibly corresponds to TRBD2 (5 bases). Germline CDR1 is SGHTA and CDR2 is FQGNSA. The CDR3 contains 15 residues. Trimming removed 3 bases from V and 2 bases from J, with 14 bases in between.

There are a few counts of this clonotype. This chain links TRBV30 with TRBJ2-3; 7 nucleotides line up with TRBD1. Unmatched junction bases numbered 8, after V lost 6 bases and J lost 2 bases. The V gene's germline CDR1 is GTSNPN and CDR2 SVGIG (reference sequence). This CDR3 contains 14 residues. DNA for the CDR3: TGTGCCTGTGTAACAGGGGCCAACACAGATACGCAGTATTTT. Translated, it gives CACVTGANTDTQYF.

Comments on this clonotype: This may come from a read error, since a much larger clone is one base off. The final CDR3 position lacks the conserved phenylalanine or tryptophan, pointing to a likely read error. CDR3 residues: CASSYDTVSDRQYEKLFL. The CDR3 DNA is TGTGCCAGCAGTTATGATACCGTGTCGGACCGACAATATGAAAAACTGTTTTTA. The chain has TRBV6-2 or TRBV6-3 and TRBJ1-4; D gene unclear. The CDR3 contains 18 residues. V shed 3 bases and J shed 6 bases, with 23 bases lying between them. Germline CDR1 MNHEY, CDR2 SVGEGT.

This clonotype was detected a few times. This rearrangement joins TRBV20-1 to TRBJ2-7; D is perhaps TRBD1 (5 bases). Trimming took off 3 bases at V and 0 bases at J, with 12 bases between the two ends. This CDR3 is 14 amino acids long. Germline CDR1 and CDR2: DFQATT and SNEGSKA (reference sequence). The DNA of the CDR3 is TGCAGTGCTAGTCCTACGACAGCCTCCTACGAGCAGTACTTC. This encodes CSASPTTASYEQYF.

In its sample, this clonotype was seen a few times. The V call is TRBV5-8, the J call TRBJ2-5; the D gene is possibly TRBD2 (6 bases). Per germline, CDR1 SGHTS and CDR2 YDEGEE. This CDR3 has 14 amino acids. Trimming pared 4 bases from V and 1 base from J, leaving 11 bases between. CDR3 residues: CASSRLVLQETQYF. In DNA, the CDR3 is TGTGCCAGCAGCAGACTAGTACTCCAAGAGACCCAGTACTTC.

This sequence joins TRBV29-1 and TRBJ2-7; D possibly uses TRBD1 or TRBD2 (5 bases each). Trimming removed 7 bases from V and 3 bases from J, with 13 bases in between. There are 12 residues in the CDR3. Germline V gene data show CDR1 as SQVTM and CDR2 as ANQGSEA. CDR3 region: CSAEGQDYEQYF. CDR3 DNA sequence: TGCAGCGCCGAGGGGCAGGACTACGAGCAGTACTTC.